This TCR beta chain was retrieved from a study of blood T cell repertoires in COVID-19 (dated by TCRdb to about 2020). About the full investigation: Samples covering the acute and convalescent phases of COVID-19 were provided by collaborators in the United States, Italy and Spain. The material from the prospective study consisted of cDNA or gDNA derived from T cells, B-cell-depleted T cells, or PBMCs. Subjects who had been exposed to COVID-19, were actively infected with it, or had recovered from it provided the deeply sampled blood TCRbeta repertoires that made up the dataset. The repertoires were made available in a free public database intended to serve as a resource for research on the immune response to SARS-CoV-2. The samples were drawn from the first 160 participants of the ongoing ImmuneRACE study and from 1,254 subjects provided by 6 global collaborators. The sample metadata nearly always contained a de-identified subject ID, COVID-19 status, age in years and sex. Where available, HLA class I and class II types were taken from metadata supplied by the sample provider and were not determined by assay-based typing. Points the paper makes about the study in general: Clinical and demographic metadata were provided uncurated, with the amount varying by source and participant.

The immunoSEQ Assay, a bias-controlled multiplex PCR, was used to amplify TCRbeta CDR3 regions from genomic DNA. From the authors' description of their analysis: Within the assay, amplification of reference gene primers was used to estimate how many nucleated cells each sample contained. To quantify the absolute abundance of each unique TCRbeta CDR3 rearrangement, sequence reads were collapsed and filtered. For each sample, productive Simpson clonality was calculated by taking the square root of Simpson's diversity index across productive rearrangements. Here the immuneACCESS table is served through TCRdb, limited to in-frame sequences with V and J called. Missing clones are a known gap in these copies; in checked studies unresolved V genes cover under half, and the rest lacks a known reason. Clone size and V and J calls were adopted from that table, with D and trimming inferred from the DNA. The sample includes more than 140,000 clones, with about 79% observed a single time. The biggest ten clones account for around 6.7% of the sample.

The collaborating institutions used their own protocols to collect whole blood in K2EDTA tubes. For TCRbeta analysis, collaborator samples were shipped as frozen whole blood, as isolated PBMCs, or as DNA extracted from either sample type. Of note for this clone: The specificity of this receptor is unknown. Base qualities are not at hand, and no much larger clone is one base apart.

This receptor was obtained from a woman in her fifties or sixties in a cohort sampled during active or convalescent COVID-19. The sequenced sample consisted of peripheral blood.

The CDR3 region has the sequence CASSLRGDDLYF. The nucleotide sequence is given as TGTGCCAGCAGTTTACGCGGGGATGACCTGTACTTC. The rearrangement combines TRBV12-3 or TRBV12-4 with TRBJ2-7, and possibly TRBD2, on 6 matching bases. Its CDR3 holds 12 amino acids, cysteine through phenylalanine. The entry retains the CDR3 DNA only, 36 bases that are in frame from base 1. The germline ends are 14 bases apart after V is trimmed by 2 bases and J by 12 bases.